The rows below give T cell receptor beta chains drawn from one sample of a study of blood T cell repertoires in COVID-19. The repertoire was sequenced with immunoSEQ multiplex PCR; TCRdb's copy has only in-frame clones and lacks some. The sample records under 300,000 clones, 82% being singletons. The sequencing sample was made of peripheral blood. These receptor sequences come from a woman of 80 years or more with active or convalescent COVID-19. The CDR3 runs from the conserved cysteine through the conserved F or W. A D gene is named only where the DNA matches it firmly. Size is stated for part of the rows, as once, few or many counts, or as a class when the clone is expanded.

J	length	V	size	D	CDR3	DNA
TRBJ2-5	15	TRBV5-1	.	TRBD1	CASSWNRGKGETQYF	TGCGCCAGCAGCTGGAACAGGGGGAAGGGAGAGACCCAGTACTTC
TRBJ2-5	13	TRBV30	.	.	CAWNEGFQETQYF	TGTGCCTGGAATGAGGGTTTCCAAGAGACCCAGTACTTC
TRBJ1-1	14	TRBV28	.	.	CASRLHARNTEAFF	TGTGCCAGCAGATTACACGCTAGGAACACTGAAGCTTTCTTT
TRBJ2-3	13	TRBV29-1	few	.	CSVLRDYTDTQYF	TGCAGCGTACTTCGCGATTACACAGATACGCAGTATTTT
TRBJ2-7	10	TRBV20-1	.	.	CSAEDYEQYF	TGCAGTGCTGAGGATTACGAGCAGTACTTC
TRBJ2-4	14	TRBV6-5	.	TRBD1	CASSRPGQTNIQYF	TGTGCCAGCAGTCGACCGGGACAGACAAACATTCAGTACTTC
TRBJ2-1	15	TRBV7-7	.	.	CASSQQGTSYNEQFF	TGTGCCAGCAGTCAACAGGGAACTTCCTACAATGAGCAGTTCTTC
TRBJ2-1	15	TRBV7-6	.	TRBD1	CASSPGTGGYNEQFF	TGTGCCAGCAGCCCTGGGACAGGGGGCTACAATGAGCAGTTCTTC
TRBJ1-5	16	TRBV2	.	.	CASSESPPPRNQPQHF	TGTGCCAGCAGTGAATCTCCCCCCCCCAGGAATCAGCCCCAGCATTTT
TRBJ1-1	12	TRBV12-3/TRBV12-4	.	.	CASSLRNTEAFF	TGTGCCAGCAGTCTCAGGAACACTGAAGCTTTCTTT
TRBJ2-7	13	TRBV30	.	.	CAWSRTVSYEQYF	TGTGCCTGGAGTCGTACAGTCTCCTACGAGCAGTACTTC
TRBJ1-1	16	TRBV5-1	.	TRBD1	CASTLTGPSRGAEAFF	TGCGCCAGCACCTTGACAGGGCCCTCCAGGGGGGCTGAAGCTTTCTTT
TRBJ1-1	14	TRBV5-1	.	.	CASTPGGGETEAFF	TGCGCCAGCACCCCCGGGGGTGGTGAAACTGAAGCTTTCTTT
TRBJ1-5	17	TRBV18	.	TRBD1	CASSPTFPGQSNQPQHF	TGTGCCAGCTCACCCACCTTTCCGGGACAGAGCAATCAGCCCCAGCATTTT
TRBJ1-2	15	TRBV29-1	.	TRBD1	CSVEDPPRGRGGYTF	TGCAGCGTTGAAGATCCCCCCAGGGGGCGCGGAGGCTACACCTTC
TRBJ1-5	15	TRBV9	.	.	CASSQFQSSNQPQHF	TGTGCCAGCAGCCAGTTTCAATCTAGCAATCAGCCCCAGCATTTT
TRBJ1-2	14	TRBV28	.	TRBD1	CASRYTGTGGGYTF	TGTGCCAGCAGATATACCGGGACAGGGGGTGGCTACACCTTC
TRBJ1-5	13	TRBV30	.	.	CAWSVQGDQPQHF	TGTGCCTGGAGTGTACAGGGAGATCAGCCCCAGCATTTT
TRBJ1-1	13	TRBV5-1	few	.	CASSLQVGTEAFF	TGCGCCAGCAGCCTACAGGTTGGCACTGAAGCTTTCTTT
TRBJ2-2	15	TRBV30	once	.	CAWSPGGVGTGELFF	TGTGCCTGGAGTCCGGGGGGCGTGGGCACCGGGGAGCTGTTTTTT
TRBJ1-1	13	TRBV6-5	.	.	CASSTRGDTEAFF	TGTGCCAGCAGTACTCGGGGGGACACTGAAGCTTTCTTT
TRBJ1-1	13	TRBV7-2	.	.	CASSLLPNTEAFF	TGTGCCAGCAGCCTACTTCCGAACACTGAAGCTTTCTTT
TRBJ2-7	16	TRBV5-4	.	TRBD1	CASSFWTGRGGGGQYF	TGTGCCAGCAGCTTTTGGACAGGGCGGGGTGGCGGAGGGCAGTACTTC
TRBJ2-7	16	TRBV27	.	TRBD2	CASSLGVKRELHEQYF	TGTGCCAGCAGTTTGGGTGTGAAGCGGGAGCTCCACGAGCAGTACTTC
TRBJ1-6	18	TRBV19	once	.	CASSPGTRVWPDNSPLHF	TGTGCCAGTAGCCCCGGGACACGGGTGTGGCCGGATAATTCACCCCTCCACTTT
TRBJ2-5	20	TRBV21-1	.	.	CASSKEAEGLPIDGQETQYF	TGTGCCAGCAGCAAAGAGGCGGAGGGACTGCCTATAGACGGTCAAGAGACCCAGTACTTC
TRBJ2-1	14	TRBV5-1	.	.	CASRGAGEYNEQFF	TGCGCCAGCAGAGGGGCAGGGGAATACAATGAGCAGTTCTTC
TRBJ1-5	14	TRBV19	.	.	CASSRSQSNQPQHF	TGTGCCAGTAGTAGGTCGCAGAGCAATCAGCCCCAGCATTTT
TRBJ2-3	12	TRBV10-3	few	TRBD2	CAISEPGLGPYF	TGTGCCATCAGTGAGCCGGGACTAGGGCCGTATTTT
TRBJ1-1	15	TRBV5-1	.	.	CASSLMSVLNTEAFF	TGCGCCAGCAGCTTGATGTCGGTATTGAACACTGAAGCTTTCTTT
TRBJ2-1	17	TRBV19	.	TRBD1	CASSRPPAGQGANEQFF	TGTGCCAGTAGTAGACCCCCCGCCGGACAGGGGGCCAATGAGCAGTTCTTC